A single sample gave rise to the 22 T cell receptor beta chains below, sequenced in a study of cytotoxic CD8 clonotypes in ibrutinib-treated CLL. The table came from immunoSEQ multiplex PCR; TCRdb's copy has only in-frame clones and leaves some out. The repertoire includes 75,000 to 90,000 clones, around four fifths of them detected once, and around 37% sits in the top ten. The sample here was PBMCs, taken after 24 months of ibrutinib treatment. The receptors here all came from a human donor with chronic lymphocytic leukemia.

The chain recombines TRBV5-6 with TRBJ2-3, with D maybe TRBD2 (5 bases). The CDR3 is made up of 15 amino acids. Between the trimmed V and J ends, which lost 0 bases and 2 bases, there was a span of 10 bases. Germline V gene data show CDR1 as SGHDT and CDR2 as YYEEEE. The CDR3 region has the DNA TGTGCCAGCAGCTTGGGAGGAGGCCCCACAGATACGCAGTATTTT. As protein: CASSLGGGPTDTQYF. The complete variable domain, with remaining parts taken from reference TRBV5-6 and TRBJ2-3, reads DAGVTQSPTHLIKTRGQQVTLRCSPKSGHDTVSWYQQALGQGPQFIFQYYEEEERQRGNFPDRFSGHQFPNYSSELNVNALLLGDSALYLCASSLGGGPTDTQYFGPGTRLTVL.

The chain couples TRBV9 to TRBJ1-1; D possibly corresponds to TRBD1 (6 bases). The V end was cut by 0 bases, the J end by 1 base, with 16 bases between. The germline CDR1 and CDR2 sequences are SGDLS and YYNGEE. CDR3 length equals 17 residues. The CDR3 nucleotides read TGTGCCAGCAGCGTAGCTACTGTTCCGACAGGGAACACTGAAGCTTTCTTT. Amino acid sequence: CASSVATVPTGNTEAFF.

The chain links TRBV10-2 to TRBJ2-7; D unresolved. The CDR3 length is 11 residues. Germline V gene sequence: CDR1 WSHSY, CDR2 SAAADI. V was clipped by 3 bases and J by 6 bases, with 6 bases between them. The CDR3: CASSDFREQYF. For the CDR3, the DNA is TGCGCCAGCAGTGACTTCCGCGAGCAGTACTTC.

This chain links TRBV7-7 with TRBJ2-2; D not resolved. CDR3 length: 14 amino acids. Trimming took off 5 bases at V and 2 bases at J, with 9 bases between the two ends. Germline-derived CDR1 and CDR2 are SSHAT and FNYEAQ (reference sequence). CDR3 loop: CASSLDGNTGELFF. DNA for the CDR3: TGTGCCAGCAGCCTGGACGGAAACACCGGGGAGCTGTTTTTT.

DNA for the CDR3: TGTGCCAGCAGCTTAGGGACAGTAACCTACACAGATACGCAGTATTTT. The encoded protein is CASSLGTVTYTDTQYF. The chain joins TRBV13 to TRBJ2-3; TRBD1 might be the D (5 bases). The germline CDR1 and CDR2 sequences are PRHDT and FYEKMQ (reference sequence). The V and J ends lost 0 bases and 2 bases respectively, with 12 bases between them. The CDR3 is 16 amino acids.

This chain links TRBV7-2 with TRBJ1-1; 7 bases are shared with TRBD1. The CDR3 is 14 residues long. After removal of 5 bases from V and 5 bases from J, the junction contained 8 bases not matched to a gene. Germline V gene sequence: CDR1 SGHTA, CDR2 FQGNSA. The CDR3 sequence is CASSIRQGLTEAFF. As DNA, the CDR3 is TGTGCCAGCAGCATAAGACAGGGTTTAACTGAAGCTTTCTTT.

This chain links TRBV30 with TRBJ1-1, with TRBD1 as a possible D gene (6 bases). There are 13 residues in the CDR3. Germline assignment: CDR1 GTSNPN and CDR2 SVGIG (reference sequence). V lost 3 bases to trimming and J lost 2 bases, with 10 bases between them. CDR3 DNA: TGTGCCTGGAGACCCGGGACAAACACTGAAGCTTTCTTT. This gives the protein CAWRPGTNTEAFF.

The chain uses TRBV19 and TRBJ2-7; 7 nucleotides line up with TRBD1. CDR3 length: 15 residues. Trimming cost V 4 bases and J 1 base; bases outside gene matches: 7. CDR1 is LNHDA and CDR2 is SQIVND in the germline V gene (reference sequence). Written as DNA, the CDR3 is TGTGCCAGTAGTAGAGGGACAGCCCTTTCCTACGAGCAGTACTTC. This encodes CASSRGTALSYEQYF.

The chain carries TRBV7-6 and TRBJ2-1; 7 nucleotides line up with TRBD2. J lost 1 base, V lost 1 base, and 7 bases had no gene match. The CDR3 is made up of 17 amino acids. Germline CDR1 SGHVS, CDR2 FNYEAQ. CDR3 sequence reads: CASSLVFEGGSYNEQFF. The DNA for the CDR3 is TGTGCCAGCAGCTTAGTTTTCGAGGGAGGGTCCTACAATGAGCAGTTCTTC.

This chain joins TRBV11-2 and TRBJ2-2; TRBD2 is a possible D gene (6 bases). Germline-derived CDR1 and CDR2 are SGHAT and FQNNGV. V shed 5 bases and J shed 3 bases, with 10 bases lying between them. CDR3 length: 14 amino acids. The CDR3 nucleotides are TGTGCCAGCAGCCCTGGGACTGACACCGGGGAGCTGTTTTTT. Residues: CASSPGTDTGELFF.

This chain links TRBV27 with TRBJ1-5, with D possibly being TRBD1 (5 bases). This CDR3 spans 12 amino acids. Germline V gene data show CDR1 as MNHEY and CDR2 as SMNVEV (reference sequence). V was shortened by 6 bases and J by 4 bases, with 7 bases between the two germline ends. The CDR3 protein is CASRSGNQPQHF. CDR3 DNA sequence: TGTGCCAGCAGGTCAGGGAATCAGCCCCAGCATTTT.

This chain joins TRBV19 and TRBJ1-1; 9 positions agree with TRBD1. V lost 5 bases and J lost 5; bases outside the gene matches: 9. Germline-derived CDR1 and CDR2 are LNHDA and SQIVND (reference sequence). This CDR3 spans 15 amino acids. CDR3 coding DNA: TGTGCCAGTAGTGTAAGACAGGGGGGGGTGACTGAAGCTTTCTTT. Protein: CASSVRQGGVTEAFF.

The V gene is TRBV6-1, the J gene TRBJ2-5, with D possibly being TRBD2 (6 bases). Between the trimmed V and J ends, which lost 1 base and 4 bases, there was a span of 13 bases. Germline V gene sequence: CDR1 MNHNS, CDR2 SASEGT. CDR3 size: 15 residues. The CDR3 DNA follows: TGTGCCAGCAGTGAAGTGGCTAGCGTCGGAGAGACCCAGTACTTC. It translates to CASSEVASVGETQYF.

V usage is TRBV11-3 and J usage is TRBJ2-5; maybe TRBD1 (7 bases). V dropped 1 base and J dropped 1 base, with 13 bases sitting between them. Germline lookup yields CDR1 SGHNT and CDR2 YENEEA. This CDR3 region has 16 residues. The CDR3 nucleotides read TGTGCCAGCAGCTTAGGGGGGGCAGGGGGCCAAGAGACCCAGTACTTC. Translation gives CASSLGGAGGQETQYF.

This clone was detected only once. The chain recombines TRBV6-6 with TRBJ1-1; D gene ambiguous. Germline V gives CDR1 MNHNY, CDR2 SVGAGI (reference sequence). The CDR3 spans 14 residues. The V end lost 5 bases, the J end lost 0 bases, and 10 bases lay between the germline ends. The DNA of the CDR3 is TGTGCCAGCAGTCCCCCCGACATGAACACTGAAGCTTTCTTT. Its protein product is CASSPPDMNTEAFF.

This clone was observed a handful of times. CDR3 DNA sequence: TGCGCCAGCAGCCAAGAGCAGGACCCGATTAACACCGGGGAGCTGTTTTTT. It encodes CASSQEQDPINTGELFF. The V gene is TRBV4-3, the J gene TRBJ2-2; D is unclear. The CDR3 length is 17 residues. The germline V gene has CDR1 LGHNA and CDR2 YSLEER. V was pared by 0 bases and J by 2 bases, with 13 bases between.

This CDR3 reads CASSQTDRDFEKLFF. CDR3 bases: TGCGCCAGCAGCCAGACCGACAGGGATTTTGAAAAACTGTTTTTT. The chain combines TRBV4-1 with TRBJ1-4; 7 positions agree with TRBD1. Losses at the gene ends were 3 bases for V and 7 bases for J; bases not matched to a gene: 8. Germline V gene data show CDR1 as MGHRA and CDR2 as YSYEKL. CDR3 length: 15 amino acids.

For the CDR3, the DNA is TGTGCCAGTAGTATATTGGAGCTCACAGGTGGCTACACCTTC. It is translated as CASSILELTGGYTF. V usage is TRBV19 and J usage is TRBJ1-2; TRBD1 might be the D (5 bases). V was trimmed by 2 bases and J by 7 bases, leaving 14 bases between them. The CDR3 is made up of 14 amino acids. Germline CDR1 is LNHDA and CDR2 is SQIVND (reference sequence).

This chain links TRBV11-3 with TRBJ2-7; D is possibly TRBD2 (5 bases). The CDR3 extends over 15 amino acids. Germline V gene sequence: CDR1 SGHNT, CDR2 YENEEA. V lost 5 bases and J lost 5, with 19 bases in between. The CDR3 sequence is CASSPGLRAEDEQYF. For the CDR3, the DNA is TGTGCCAGCAGCCCCGGCCTGCGGGCGGAGGACGAGCAGTACTTC.

The chain employs TRBV5-1 and TRBJ2-7; 8 nucleotides agree with TRBD1. Germline CDR1 SGHRS, CDR2 YFSETQ. Unmatched junction bases numbered 7, after V lost 0 bases and J lost 5 bases. The CDR3 covers 15 residues. The CDR3 reads CASSLVLDRAHEQYF. CDR3 sequence (DNA): TGCGCCAGCAGCTTGGTTTTGGACAGGGCCCACGAGCAGTACTTC.

The rearrangement links TRBV11-2 to TRBJ1-3, with D unresolved. Germline CDR1 SGHAT, CDR2 FQNNGV. The ends were cut back, 5 bases at V and 0 bases at J, with 11 bases in the middle. The CDR3 totals 15 residues. This CDR3 is CASSPYSVSGNTIYF. For the CDR3, the DNA is TGTGCCAGCAGCCCATACTCGGTCTCTGGAAACACCATATATTTT.

The chain carries TRBV11-3 and TRBJ2-2; no reliable D call. V was clipped by 2 bases and J by 7 bases, with 5 bases between them. This CDR3 has 12 amino acids. Germline CDR1 reads SGHNT; CDR2 reads YENEEA. The CDR3 bases are TGTGCCAGCAGCTTATTCGACGGGGAGCTGTTTTTT. Amino acid sequence: CASSLFDGELFF.